This TCR beta chain was observed in a study of blood T cells in healthy people across ages. Study-level results: Among long-lived donors, naive CD4+ cells were more numerous and diversity higher than in aged donors. With donor CMV status unknown, expanded clonotype changes were possibly confounded. Investigators treated diversity estimates from one million T cells as underestimates. The fall in TCR beta diversity per million T cells was roughly linear with age.

For the second PCR, which ran for roughly 7 to 11 cycles, a sample-barcoded 5' primer and a J-beta primer mix were used. TCRdb re-analysed the 5' RACE reads in MiXCR, keeping a single row per CDR3 protein. The sample lists approximately 1.5 million distinct CDR3 sequences; approximately 43% were seen once. The V gene end was trimmed by 6 bases and the J gene end by 7 bases; junction bases not matched to a gene: 8. Germline V gene data show CDR1 as MNHEY and CDR2 as SMNVEV (reference sequence). The CDR3 runs 13 residues. A note on this clonotype: Its antigen is currently unknown.

This rearrangement joins TRBV27 to TRBJ1-1, with 7 bases lining up with TRBD1. Sequenced sample: blood. The receptor was isolated from a woman aged 18-29 years in good health. The CDR3 loop reads CASSRDSYFEAFF. The CDR3 bases are TGTGCCAGCAGCCGGGACAGTTACTTTGAAGCTTTCTTT.